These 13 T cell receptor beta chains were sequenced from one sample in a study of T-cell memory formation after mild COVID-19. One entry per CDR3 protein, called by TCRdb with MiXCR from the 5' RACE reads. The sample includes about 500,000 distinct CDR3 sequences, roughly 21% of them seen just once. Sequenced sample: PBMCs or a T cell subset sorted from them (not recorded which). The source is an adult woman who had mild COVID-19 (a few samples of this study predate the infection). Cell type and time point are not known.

In DNA, the CDR3 is TGTGCCATCAGAACGGACAGCTCCTACGAGCAGTACTTC. Translation gives CAIRTDSSYEQYF. The chain combines TRBV10-3 with TRBJ2-7; tentative D call: TRBD1 (6 bases). The germline CDR1 and CDR2 sequences are ENHRY and SYGVKD. Trimming removed 6 bases from V and 0 bases from J, with 9 bases in between. The CDR3 has 13 amino acids.

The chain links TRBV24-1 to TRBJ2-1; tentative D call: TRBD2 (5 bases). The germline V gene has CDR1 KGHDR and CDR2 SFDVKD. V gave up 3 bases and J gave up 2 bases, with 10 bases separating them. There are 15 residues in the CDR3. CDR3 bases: TGTGCCACCAGTGATGGCGGGTCGGCCTACAATGAGCAGTTCTTC. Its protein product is CATSDGGSAYNEQFF.

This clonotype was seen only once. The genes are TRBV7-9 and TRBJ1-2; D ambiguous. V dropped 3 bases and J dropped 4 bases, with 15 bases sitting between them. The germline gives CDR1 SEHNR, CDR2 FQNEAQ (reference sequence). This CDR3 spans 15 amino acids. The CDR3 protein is CASSFLGQSVYGYTF. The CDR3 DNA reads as TGTGCCAGCAGCTTCCTGGGCCAGAGCGTCTATGGCTACACCTTC.

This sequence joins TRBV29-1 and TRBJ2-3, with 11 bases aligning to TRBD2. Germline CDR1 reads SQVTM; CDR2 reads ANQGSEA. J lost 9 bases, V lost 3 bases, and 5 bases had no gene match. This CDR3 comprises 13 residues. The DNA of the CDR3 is TGCAGCGTTGAGTTACTAGCGGGAGTGACGCAGTATTTT. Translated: CSVELLAGVTQYF.

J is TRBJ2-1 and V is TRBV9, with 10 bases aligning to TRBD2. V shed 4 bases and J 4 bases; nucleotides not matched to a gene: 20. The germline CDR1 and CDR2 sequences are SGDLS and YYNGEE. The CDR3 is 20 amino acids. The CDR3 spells CASSHTEREGVWETYNEQFF. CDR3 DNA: TGTGCCAGCAGCCATACTGAGCGGGAGGGAGTTTGGGAAACGTACAATGAGCAGTTCTTC.

CDR3 sequence: CASSLDGFSSPLHF. The DNA of the CDR3 is TGTGCCAGCAGCTTGGATGGGTTTAGTTCACCCCTCCACTTT. The chain joins TRBV5-5 to TRBJ1-6, with no clear D. The CDR3 spans 14 residues. CDR1 and CDR2 (germline): SGHKS, YYEKEE (reference sequence). V lost 0 bases to trimming and J lost 9 bases, with 10 bases between them.

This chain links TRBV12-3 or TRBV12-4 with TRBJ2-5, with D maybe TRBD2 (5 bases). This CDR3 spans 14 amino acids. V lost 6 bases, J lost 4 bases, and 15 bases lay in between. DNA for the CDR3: TGTGCCAGCAGCTCTAACCGGGGAAGAGAGACCCAGTACTTC. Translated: CASSSNRGRETQYF.

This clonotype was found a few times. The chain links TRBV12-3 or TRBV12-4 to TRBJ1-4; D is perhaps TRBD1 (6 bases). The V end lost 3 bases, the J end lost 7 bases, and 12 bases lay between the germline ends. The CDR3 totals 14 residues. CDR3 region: CASSFTGTGEKLFF. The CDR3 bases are TGTGCCAGCAGTTTCACAGGGACGGGTGAAAAACTGTTTTTT.

CDR3 in amino acids: CASSLAQPNTEAFF. The CDR3 DNA sequence: TGCGCCAGCAGCTTGGCGCAACCGAACACTGAAGCTTTCTTT. The chain recombines TRBV5-1 with TRBJ1-1; D remains ambiguous. V was trimmed by 0 bases and J by 1 base, leaving 7 bases between them. Germline-derived CDR1 and CDR2 are SGHRS and YFSETQ. This CDR3 contains 14 residues. The full variable domain, in which reference TRBV5-1 and TRBJ1-1 provide the parts outside the CDR3, is KAGVTQTPRYLIKTRGQQVTLSCSPISGHRSVSWYQQTPGQGLQFLFEYFSETQRNKGNFPGRFSGRQFSNSRSEMNVSTLELGDSALYLCASSLAQPNTEAFFGQGTRLTVV.

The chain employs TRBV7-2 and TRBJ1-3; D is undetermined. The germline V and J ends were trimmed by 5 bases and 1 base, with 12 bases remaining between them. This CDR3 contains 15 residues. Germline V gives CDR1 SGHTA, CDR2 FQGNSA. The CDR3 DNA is TGTGCCAGCAGCCCGGATTGGGGTTCTGGAAACACCATATATTTT. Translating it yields CASSPDWGSGNTIYF.

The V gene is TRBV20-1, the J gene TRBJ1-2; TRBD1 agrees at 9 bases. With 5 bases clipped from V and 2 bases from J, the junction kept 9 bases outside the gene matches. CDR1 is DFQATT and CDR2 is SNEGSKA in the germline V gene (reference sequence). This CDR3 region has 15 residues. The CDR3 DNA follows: TGCAGTGCTCCATGGTGGGACAGGGCCAACTATGGCTACACCTTC. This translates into CSAPWWDRANYGYTF.

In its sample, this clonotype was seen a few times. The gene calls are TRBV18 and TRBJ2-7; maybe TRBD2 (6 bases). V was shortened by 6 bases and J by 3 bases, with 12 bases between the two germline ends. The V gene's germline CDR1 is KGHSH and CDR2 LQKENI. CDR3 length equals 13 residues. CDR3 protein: CASSFGSVYEQYF. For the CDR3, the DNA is TGTGCCAGCTCCTTCGGGAGTGTCTACGAGCAGTACTTC.

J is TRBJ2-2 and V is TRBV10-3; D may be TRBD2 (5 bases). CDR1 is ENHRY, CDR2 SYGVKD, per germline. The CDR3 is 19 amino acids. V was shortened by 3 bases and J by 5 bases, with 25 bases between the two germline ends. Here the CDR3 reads CAISDWGIGPSGKTGELFF. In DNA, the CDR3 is TGTGCCATCAGTGACTGGGGAATTGGCCCCTCCGGGAAGACCGGGGAGCTGTTTTTT.